Sequencing of this T cell receptor beta chain was carried out in a study of T cell responses to AZD1222 COVID-19 vaccine. The CDR3 spans 11 residues. Germline V gene sequence: CDR1 MDHEN, CDR2 SYDVKM. V lost 7 bases and J lost 14, with 12 bases in between. Study-level findings and limits: Repertoires were collected only later (after the peak T cell response had occurred).

Worth noting for this clone: Its target is unknown.

Only in-frame clones appear in the TCRdb table, and some are missing; sequencing was by immunoSEQ multiplex PCR. The table has 150,000 to 200,000 clones, around nine tenths seen once. The rearrangement joins TRBV28 to TRBJ1-6, with no clear D. Sequenced material: peripheral blood, taken 28 days after the second AZD1222 dose. The sequence was obtained from an adult who received the AZD1222 COVID-19 vaccine. This CDR3 reads CASMGPEALHF. The CDR3 DNA reads TGTGCCAGCATGGGCCCTGAGGCCCTCCACTTT.